What follows describes a single TCR beta chain. Other nucleotide sequences from this sample produce the same CDR3. This specimen belongs to a study of T cells after somatic rescue of genetic block. Repertoires were generated with immunoSEQ multiplex PCR, while TCRdb's copy carries only in-frame clones and drops some. This repertoire shows approximately 58,000 clones, 90% to 96% found once; its top ten account for approximately 0.075%. The CDR3 runs to 14 residues. The V gene lost 0 bases and the J gene lost 1 base, with 7 bases spanning the gap. Germline CDR1 and CDR2: SGHRS and YFSETQ. The sequenced material came from peripheral blood mononuclear cells (PBMCs). The sequence came from a child less than two years old. This chain connects TRBV5-1 to TRBJ1-1, with D unresolved. The CDR3 region is CASSLAPGNTEAFF. In DNA form, the CDR3 reads TGCGCCAGCAGCTTGGCTCCAGGGAACACTGAAGCTTTCTTT. The whole variable domain, remainder taken from reference TRBV5-1 and TRBJ1-1, is KAGVTQTPRYLIKTRGQQVTLSCSPISGHRSVSWYQQTPGQGLQFLFEYFSETQRNKGNFPGRFSGRQFSNSRSEMNVSTLELGDSALYLCASSLAPGNTEAFFGQGTRLTVV.